Described below is a single T cell receptor beta chain sequence and its context. Its specificity is not known. V lost 4 bases, J lost 3 bases, and 5 bases stayed unmatched. Germline values: CDR1 KGHDR, CDR2 SFDVKD. CDR3 length: 15 amino acids. These data originate in a study of T cell repertoires in cytomegalovirus infection. TCRdb fed the reads into MiXCR, producing one record per CDR3 protein. The data hold roughly 500,000 distinct CDR3 sequences, with roughly 34% observed a single time. Whole-study findings and limits: Individuals carrying CMV plus the relevant HLA were identified by cumulative frequency of public TCR beta families.

The sequence came from a human donor in good health (CMV status not recorded). Some clones in this sample may be carry-over from other donors' samples. This chain connects TRBV24-1 to TRBJ2-3, with 8 bases that match TRBD1. Material: cultured PBMCs, obtained from culture after CMV antigen stimulation. CDR3 amino acids: CATSDQTGVTDTQYF. The CDR3 DNA reads TGTGCCACCAGTGACCAGACAGGGGTTACAGATACGCAGTATTTT.